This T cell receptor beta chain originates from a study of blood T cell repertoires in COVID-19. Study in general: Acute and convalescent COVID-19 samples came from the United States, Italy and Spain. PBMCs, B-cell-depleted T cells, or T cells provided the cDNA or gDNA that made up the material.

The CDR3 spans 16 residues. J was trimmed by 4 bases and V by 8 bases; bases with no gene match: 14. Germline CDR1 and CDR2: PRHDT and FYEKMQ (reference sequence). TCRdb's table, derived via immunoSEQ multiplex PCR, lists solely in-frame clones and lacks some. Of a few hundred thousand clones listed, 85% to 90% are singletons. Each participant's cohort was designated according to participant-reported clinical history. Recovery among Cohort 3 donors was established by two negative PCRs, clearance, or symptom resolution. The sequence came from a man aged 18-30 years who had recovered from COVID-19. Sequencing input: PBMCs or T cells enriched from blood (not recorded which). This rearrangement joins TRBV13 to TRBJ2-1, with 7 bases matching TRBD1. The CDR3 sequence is CASHPSRGRGYNEQFF. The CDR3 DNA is TGTGCCAGCCATCCGAGTAGGGGGCGCGGGTACAATGAGCAGTTCTTC.